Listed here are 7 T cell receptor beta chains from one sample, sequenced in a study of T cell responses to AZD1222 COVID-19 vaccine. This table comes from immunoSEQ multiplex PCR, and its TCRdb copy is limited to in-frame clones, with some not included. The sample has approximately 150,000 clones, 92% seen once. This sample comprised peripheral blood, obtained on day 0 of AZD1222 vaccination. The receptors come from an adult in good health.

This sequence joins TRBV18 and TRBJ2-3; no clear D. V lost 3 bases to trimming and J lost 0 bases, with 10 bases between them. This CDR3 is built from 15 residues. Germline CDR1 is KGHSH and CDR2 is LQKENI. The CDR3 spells CASSPQNPSTDTQYF. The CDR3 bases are TGTGCCAGCTCACCGCAAAATCCAAGCACAGATACGCAGTATTTT.

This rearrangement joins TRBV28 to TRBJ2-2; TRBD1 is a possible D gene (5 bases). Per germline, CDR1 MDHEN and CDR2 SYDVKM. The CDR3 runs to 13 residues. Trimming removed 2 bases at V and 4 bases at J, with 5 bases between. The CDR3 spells CASSLDSTGELFF. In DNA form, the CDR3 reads TGTGCCAGCAGTTTAGACAGCACCGGGGAGCTGTTTTTT.

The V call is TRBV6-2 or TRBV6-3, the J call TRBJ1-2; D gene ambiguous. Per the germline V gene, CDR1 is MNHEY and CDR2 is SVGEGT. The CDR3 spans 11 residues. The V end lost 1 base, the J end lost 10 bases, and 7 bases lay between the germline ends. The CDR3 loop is CASSYWGYYTF. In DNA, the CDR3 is TGTGCCAGCAGTTACTGGGGATACTACACCTTC.

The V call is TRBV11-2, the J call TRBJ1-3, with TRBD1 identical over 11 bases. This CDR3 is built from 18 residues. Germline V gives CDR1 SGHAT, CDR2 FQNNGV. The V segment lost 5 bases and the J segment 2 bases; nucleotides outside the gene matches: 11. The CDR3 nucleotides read TGTGCCAGCAGCCTCAAACACGGACAGGGGGCCGCTGGAAACACCATATATTTT. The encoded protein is CASSLKHGQGAAGNTIYF. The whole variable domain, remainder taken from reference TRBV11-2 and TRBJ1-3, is EAGVAQSPRYKIIEKRQSVAFWCNPISGHATLYWYQQILGQGPKLLIQFQNNGVVDDSQLPKDRFSAERLKGVDSTLKIQPAKLEDSAVYLCASSLKHGQGAAGNTIYFGEGSWLTVV.

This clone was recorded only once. Here the CDR3 DNA reads TGTGCCAGCAGTGAAAAGACAGGGGCCCTCTATGGCTACACCTTC. It codes for CASSEKTGALYGYTF. The chain carries TRBV2 and TRBJ1-2; 8 bases are shared with TRBD1. CDR3 length equals 15 residues. With V trimmed by 2 bases and J by 4 bases, 6 bases remained unmatched. Germline assignment: CDR1 SNHLY and CDR2 FYNNEI. Full variable domain (missing parts from reference TRBV2 and TRBJ1-2): EPEVTQTPSHQVTQMGQEVILRCVPISNHLYFYWYRQILGQKVEFLVSFYNNEISEKSEIFDDQFSVERPDGSNFTLKIRSTKLEDSAMYFCASSEKTGALYGYTFGSGTRLTVV.

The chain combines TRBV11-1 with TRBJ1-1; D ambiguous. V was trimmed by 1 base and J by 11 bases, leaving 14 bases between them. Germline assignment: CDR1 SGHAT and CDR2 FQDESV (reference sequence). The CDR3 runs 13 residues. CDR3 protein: CASSLVGYSGAFF. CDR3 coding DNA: TGTGCCAGCAGCTTAGTAGGATATTCTGGGGCTTTCTTT.

The CDR3 loop is CASSFYRLDLKHYGYTF. The CDR3, as DNA: TGCGCCAGCAGCTTTTACCGGCTGGATCTCAAACACTATGGCTACACCTTC. V gene TRBV5-1 combines with J gene TRBJ1-2; D is undetermined. The germline V and J ends were trimmed by 2 bases and 3 bases, with 20 bases remaining between them. There are 17 residues in the CDR3. CDR1 SGHRS and CDR2 YFSETQ come from the germline V gene.